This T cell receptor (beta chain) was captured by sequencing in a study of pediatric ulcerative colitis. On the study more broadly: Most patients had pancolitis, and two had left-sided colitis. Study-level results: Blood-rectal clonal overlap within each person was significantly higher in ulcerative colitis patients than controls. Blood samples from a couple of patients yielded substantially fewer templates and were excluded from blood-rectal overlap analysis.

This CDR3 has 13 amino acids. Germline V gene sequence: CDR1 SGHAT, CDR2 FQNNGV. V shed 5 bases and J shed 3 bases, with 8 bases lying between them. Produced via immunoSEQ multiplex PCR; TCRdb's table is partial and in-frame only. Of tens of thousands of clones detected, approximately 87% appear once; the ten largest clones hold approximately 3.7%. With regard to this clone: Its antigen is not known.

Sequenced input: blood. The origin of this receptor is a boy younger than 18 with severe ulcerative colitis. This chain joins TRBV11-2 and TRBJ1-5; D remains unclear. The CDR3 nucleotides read TGTGCCAGCAGCCGCACTATCAATCAGCCCCAGCATTTT. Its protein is CASSRTINQPQHF.